This TCR beta chain derives from a study of OX40 agonist ivuxolimab in advanced cancers. Overall study: Those treated in dose escalation had hepatocellular carcinoma, melanoma, renal cell cancer or head and neck cancer. Patients were 65% to 85% male with ages about 23 to 80, mean around 61.

Comment on this clone: Its target is not known.

Libraries were prepared by immunoSEQ multiplex PCR; TCRdb keeps only in-frame clonotypes and omits some of them. The sample has roughly 74,000 clones; approximately 93% are singletons. Study-level points and caveats: Among T cells, CD8+ cells averaged more expanded clones than CD4+ cells. At 0.1 to 3.0 mg/kg and by week 6, CD4+ and CD8+ T cells in the blood had expanded clonally.

The germline V gene has CDR1 SGHRS and CDR2 YFSETQ. The CDR3 is made up of 17 amino acids. V was clipped by 0 bases and J by 0 bases; unmatched bases: 5. The receptor comes from an adult with an advanced solid tumor such as melanoma, head and neck, liver or kidney cancer. The sample consisted of CD4+ or CD8+ T cells sorted from blood, taken in a trial of the OX40 agonist ivuxolimab. The chain employs TRBV5-1 and TRBJ1-1; TRBD1 agrees at 10 bases. Here the CDR3 reads CASSLVGDRGLNTEAFF. The CDR3 nucleotides read TGCGCCAGCAGCTTGGTTGGGGACAGGGGTTTGAACACTGAAGCTTTCTTT.